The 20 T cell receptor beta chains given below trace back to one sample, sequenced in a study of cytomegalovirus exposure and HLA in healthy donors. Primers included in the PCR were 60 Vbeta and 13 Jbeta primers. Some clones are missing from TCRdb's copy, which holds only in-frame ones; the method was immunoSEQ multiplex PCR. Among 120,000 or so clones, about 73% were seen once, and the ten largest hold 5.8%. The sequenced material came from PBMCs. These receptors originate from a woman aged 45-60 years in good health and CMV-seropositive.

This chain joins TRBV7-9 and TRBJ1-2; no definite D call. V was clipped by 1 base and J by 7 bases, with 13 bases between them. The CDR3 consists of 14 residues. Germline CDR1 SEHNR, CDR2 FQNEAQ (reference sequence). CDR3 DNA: TGTGCCAGCAGCTTAGTTATGTCGGGTGGTGGCTACACCTTC. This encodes CASSLVMSGGGYTF.

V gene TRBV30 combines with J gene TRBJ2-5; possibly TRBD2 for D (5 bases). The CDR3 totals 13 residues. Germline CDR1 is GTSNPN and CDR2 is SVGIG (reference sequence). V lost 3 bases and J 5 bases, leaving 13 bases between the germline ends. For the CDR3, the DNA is TGTGCCTGGAGAACGGGGTTAAAGGAGACCCAGTACTTC. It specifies CAWRTGLKETQYF.

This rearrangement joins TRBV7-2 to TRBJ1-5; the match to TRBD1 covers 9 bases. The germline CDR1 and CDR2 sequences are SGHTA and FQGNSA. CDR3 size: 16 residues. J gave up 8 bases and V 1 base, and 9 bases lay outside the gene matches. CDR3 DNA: TGTGCCAGCAGCTTAGGACAGGGGGGTCTCATGAAGCCCCAGCATTTT. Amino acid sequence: CASSLGQGGLMKPQHF.

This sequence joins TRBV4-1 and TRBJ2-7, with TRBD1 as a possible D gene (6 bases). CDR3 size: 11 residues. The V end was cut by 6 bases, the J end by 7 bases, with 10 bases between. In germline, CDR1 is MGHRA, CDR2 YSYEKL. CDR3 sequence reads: CASSSRGEQYF. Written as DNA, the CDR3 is TGCGCCAGCAGTTCCAGGGGAGAGCAGTACTTC.

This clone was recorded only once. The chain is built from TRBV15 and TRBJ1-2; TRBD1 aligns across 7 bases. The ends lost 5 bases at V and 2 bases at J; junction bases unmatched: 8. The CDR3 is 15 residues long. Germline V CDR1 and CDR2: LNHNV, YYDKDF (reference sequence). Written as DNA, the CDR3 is TGTGCCACCAGCGAAGGGTTAGGGGGCAACTATGGCTACACCTTC. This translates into CATSEGLGGNYGYTF.

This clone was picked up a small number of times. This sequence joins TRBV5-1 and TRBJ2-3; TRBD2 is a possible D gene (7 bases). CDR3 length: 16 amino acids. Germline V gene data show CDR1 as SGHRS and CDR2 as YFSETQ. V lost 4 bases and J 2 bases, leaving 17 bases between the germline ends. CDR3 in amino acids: CASSPGGQGFTDTQYF. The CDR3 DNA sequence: TGCGCCAGCAGCCCCGGGGGGCAGGGGTTCACAGATACGCAGTATTTT.

The CDR3 protein is CASREGFTEAFF. The CDR3, as DNA: TGTGCCAGCCGCGAGGGATTCACTGAAGCTTTCTTT. V and J are TRBV25-1 and TRBJ1-1; D is uncertain. The germline CDR1 and CDR2 sequences are MGHDK and SYGVNS. The CDR3 consists of 12 residues. Deletions cut 8 bases from V and 4 bases from J, with 11 bases between.

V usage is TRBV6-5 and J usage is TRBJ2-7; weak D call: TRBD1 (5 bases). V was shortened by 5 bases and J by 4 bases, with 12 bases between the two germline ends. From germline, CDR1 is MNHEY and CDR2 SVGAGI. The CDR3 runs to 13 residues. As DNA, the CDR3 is TGTGCCAGCAGTCGCGACAGCCCTTACGAGCAGTACTTC. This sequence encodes CASSRDSPYEQYF.

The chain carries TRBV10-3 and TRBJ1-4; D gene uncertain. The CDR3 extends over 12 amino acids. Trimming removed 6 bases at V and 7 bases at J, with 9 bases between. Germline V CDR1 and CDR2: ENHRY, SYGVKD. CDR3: CAISVTGEKLFF. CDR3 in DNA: TGTGCCATCAGCGTCACGGGTGAAAAACTGTTTTTT.

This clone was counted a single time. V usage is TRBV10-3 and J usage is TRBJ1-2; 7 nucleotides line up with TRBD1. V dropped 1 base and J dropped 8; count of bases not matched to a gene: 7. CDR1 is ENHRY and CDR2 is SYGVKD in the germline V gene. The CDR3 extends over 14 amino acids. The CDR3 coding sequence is TGTGCCATCAGTGAGTTCTCAACAGGGGAAGGCTACACCTTC. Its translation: CAISEFSTGEGYTF.

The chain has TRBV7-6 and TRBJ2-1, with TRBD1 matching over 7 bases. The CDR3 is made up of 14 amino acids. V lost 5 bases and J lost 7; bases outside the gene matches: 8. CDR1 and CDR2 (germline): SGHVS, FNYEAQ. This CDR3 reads CASSLDRVGNEQFF. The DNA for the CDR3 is TGTGCCAGCAGCCTAGACAGGGTTGGGAATGAGCAGTTCTTC.

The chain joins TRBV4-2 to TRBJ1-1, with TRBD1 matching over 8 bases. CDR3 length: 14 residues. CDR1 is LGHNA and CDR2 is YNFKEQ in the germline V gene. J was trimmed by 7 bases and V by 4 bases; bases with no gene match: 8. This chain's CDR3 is CASSPLQGDNEAFF. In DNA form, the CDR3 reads TGTGCCAGCAGCCCTTTACAGGGGGATAATGAAGCTTTCTTT.

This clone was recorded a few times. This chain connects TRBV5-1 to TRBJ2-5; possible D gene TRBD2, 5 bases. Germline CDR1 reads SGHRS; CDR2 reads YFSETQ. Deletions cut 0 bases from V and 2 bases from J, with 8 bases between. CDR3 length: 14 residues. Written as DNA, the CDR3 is TGCGCCAGCAGCTTGGGCTCGGGACAAGAGACCCAGTACTTC. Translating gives CASSLGSGQETQYF.

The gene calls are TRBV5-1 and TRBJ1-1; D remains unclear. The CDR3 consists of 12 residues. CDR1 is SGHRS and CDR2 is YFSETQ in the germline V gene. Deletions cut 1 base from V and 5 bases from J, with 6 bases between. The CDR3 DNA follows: TGCGCCAGCAGCTTGCGAGGGACTGAAGCTTTCTTT. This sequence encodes CASSLRGTEAFF.

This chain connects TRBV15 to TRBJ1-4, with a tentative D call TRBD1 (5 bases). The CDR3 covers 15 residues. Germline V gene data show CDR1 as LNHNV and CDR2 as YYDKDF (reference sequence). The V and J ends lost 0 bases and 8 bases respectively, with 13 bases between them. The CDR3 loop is CATSRDVGGEEKLFF. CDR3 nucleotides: TGTGCCACCAGCAGAGATGTGGGGGGAGAAGAAAAACTGTTTTTT.

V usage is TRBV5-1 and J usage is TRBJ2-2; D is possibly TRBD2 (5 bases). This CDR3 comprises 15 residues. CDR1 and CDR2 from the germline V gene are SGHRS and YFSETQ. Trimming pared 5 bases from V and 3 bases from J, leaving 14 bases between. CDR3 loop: CASRRAASYTGELFF. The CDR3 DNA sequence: TGCGCCAGCAGAAGAGCGGCATCCTACACCGGGGAGCTGTTTTTT.

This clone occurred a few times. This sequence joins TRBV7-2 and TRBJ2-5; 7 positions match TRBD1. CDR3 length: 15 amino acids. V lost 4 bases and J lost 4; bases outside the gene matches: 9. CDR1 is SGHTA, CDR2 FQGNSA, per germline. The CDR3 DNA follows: TGTGCCAGCAGCTCGAGACAGGGTCTGGGAGAGACCCAGTACTTC. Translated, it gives CASSSRQGLGETQYF.

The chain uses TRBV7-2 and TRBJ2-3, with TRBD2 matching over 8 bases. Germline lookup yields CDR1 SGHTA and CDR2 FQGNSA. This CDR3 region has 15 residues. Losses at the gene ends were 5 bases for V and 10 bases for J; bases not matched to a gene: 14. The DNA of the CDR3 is TGTGCCAGCAGCGGCTCCGGGGGGGCCGGGTATGCGCAGTATTTT. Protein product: CASSGSGGAGYAQYF. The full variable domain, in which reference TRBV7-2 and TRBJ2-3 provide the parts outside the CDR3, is GAGVSQSPSNKVTEKGKDVELRCDPISGHTALYWYRQSLGQGLEFLIYFQGNSAPDKSGLPSDRFSAERTGGSVSTLTIQRTQQEDSAVYLCASSGSGGAGYAQYFGPGTRLTVL.

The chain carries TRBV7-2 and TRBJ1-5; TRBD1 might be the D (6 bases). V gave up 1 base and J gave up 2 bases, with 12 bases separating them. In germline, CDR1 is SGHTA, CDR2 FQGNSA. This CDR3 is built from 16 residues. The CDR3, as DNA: TGTGCCAGCAGCTTAGGAGAGGGGGGGGGCAATCAGCCCCAGCATTTT. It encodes CASSLGEGGGNQPQHF. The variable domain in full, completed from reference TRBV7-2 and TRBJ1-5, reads GAGVSQSPSNKVTEKGKDVELRCDPISGHTALYWYRQSLGQGLEFLIYFQGNSAPDKSGLPSDRFSAERTGGSVSTLTIQRTQQEDSAVYLCASSLGEGGGNQPQHFGDGTRLSIL.

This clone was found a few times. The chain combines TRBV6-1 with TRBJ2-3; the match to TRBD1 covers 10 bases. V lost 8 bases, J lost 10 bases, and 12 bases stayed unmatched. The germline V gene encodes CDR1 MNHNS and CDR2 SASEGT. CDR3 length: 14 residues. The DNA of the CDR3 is TGTGCCAGCGAGCCCGGGACAGGGGCGCGTCCGCAGTATTTT. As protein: CASEPGTGARPQYF.